These 3 T cell receptor beta chains were all obtained from the same sample, sequenced in a study of blood T cell repertoires in COVID-19. Method: immunoSEQ multiplex PCR; TCRdb's copy keeps in-frame clones and lacks some. The sample contains over 150,000 clones, 70% to 90% of which appear only once. The sequenced material came from peripheral blood. All receptors derive from a middle-aged man with COVID-19, enrolled during active disease.

This rearrangement joins TRBV19 to TRBJ2-1; TRBD2 agrees at 9 bases. The CDR3 loop spans 16 amino acids. Germline-derived CDR1 and CDR2 are LNHDA and SQIVND (reference sequence). Trimming at V came to 5 bases and at J to 4 bases, leaving 9 bases not matched to a gene. CDR3: CASSLLAGALYNEQFF. DNA for the CDR3: TGTGCCAGTAGTTTGTTAGCGGGGGCCCTTTACAATGAGCAGTTCTTC.

This rearrangement joins TRBV20-1 to TRBJ1-2, with TRBD1 matching 7 bases. The CDR3 contains 11 residues. V was pared by 4 bases and J by 8 bases, with 4 bases of the junction left unmatched. Germline CDR1 DFQATT, CDR2 SNEGSKA (reference sequence). CDR3 amino acids: CSAIRQGGYTF. The CDR3, as DNA: TGCAGTGCTATAAGACAGGGAGGCTACACCTTC.

This clone was picked up a small number of times. This sequence joins TRBV29-1 and TRBJ1-2, with D hard to call. The CDR3 spans 12 residues. V was shortened by 2 bases and J by 3 bases, with 7 bases between the two germline ends. Per the germline V gene, CDR1 is SQVTM and CDR2 is ANQGSEA. CDR3 amino acids: CSVETEDYGYTF. The DNA for the CDR3 is TGCAGCGTTGAAACCGAGGACTATGGCTACACCTTC.